These T cell receptor beta chains were read from a single sample in a study of breast tumors, draining lymph nodes, adjacent tissues. A single record per CDR3 protein comes from TCRdb applying MiXCR to the multiplex PCR reads. This sample yields some 120,000 distinct CDR3 sequences, of which 21% are seen a single time; around 2.2% belongs to the top ten. Sequencing was done on a sample of axillary lymph node tissue. Receptors originate from a female donor with breast cancer. Some clones in this sample may be carry-over from other donors' samples. Both conserved end residues are part of each CDR3. The D gene is left open where the match is weak. Clone size, where shown, is once, few, many, or a class for clones that have expanded.

abundance: many
v_gene: TRBV9
j_gene: TRBJ1-4
d_gene: TRBD1
CDR3nt: TGTGCCAGCAGCCCCCTTGGGGGACAGGGGAATGAAAAACTGTTTTTT
CDR3aa: CASSPLGGQGNEKLFF

abundance: .
v_gene: TRBV5-5
j_gene: TRBJ1-3
d_gene: TRBD1
CDR3nt: TGTGCCAGCAGCTTGGCGGAGGGGGCTTACACCATATATTTT
CDR3aa: CASSLAEGAYTIYF

abundance: once
v_gene: TRBV9
j_gene: TRBJ1-1
d_gene: .
CDR3nt: TGTGCCAGCAGCGACGACGGGAACACTGAAGCTTTCTTT
CDR3aa: CASSDDGNTEAFF

abundance: many
v_gene: TRBV2
j_gene: TRBJ2-3
d_gene: TRBD2
CDR3nt: TGTGCCAGCAGGCTACTAGCGGGAGGGGTAGATACGCAGTATTTT
CDR3aa: CASRLLAGGVDTQYF

abundance: many
v_gene: TRBV5-6
j_gene: TRBJ2-1
d_gene: TRBD2
CDR3nt: TGTGCCAGCAGCCCAATGACTAGCGGGAGGGCCCGGGAGCAGTTCTTC
CDR3aa: CASSPMTSGRAREQFF

abundance: many
v_gene: TRBV3-1
j_gene: TRBJ2-6
d_gene: .
CDR3nt: TGTGCCAGCAGCCTTGGGACGGGCATCTCTGGGGCCAACGTCCTGACTTTC
CDR3aa: CASSLGTGISGANVLTF

abundance: many
v_gene: TRBV4-1
j_gene: TRBJ2-6
d_gene: .
CDR3nt: TGCGCCAGCAGCCAAGCCGGGCAGGGCGGTTCTGGGGCCAACGTCCTGACTTTC
CDR3aa: CASSQAGQGGSGANVLTF

abundance: few
v_gene: TRBV27
j_gene: TRBJ2-3
d_gene: .
CDR3nt: TGTGCCAGCAGTTTATTTGGCACAGATACGCAGTATTTT
CDR3aa: CASSLFGTDTQYF

abundance: many
v_gene: TRBV4-1
j_gene: TRBJ2-7
d_gene: TRBD2
CDR3nt: TGCGCCAGCAGCCAAGATCTTGGTAGCGGGAACGAGCAGTACTTC
CDR3aa: CASSQDLGSGNEQYF

abundance: many
v_gene: TRBV29-1
j_gene: TRBJ2-1
d_gene: .
CDR3nt: TGCAGCGTCAACGGTAGGGACAAGCACTCCTACAATGAGCAGTTCTTC
CDR3aa: CSVNGRDKHSYNEQFF

abundance: many
v_gene: TRBV12-3/TRBV12-4
j_gene: TRBJ1-5
d_gene: TRBD1
CDR3nt: TGTGCCAGCAGACAGGGACAGGGGGATCTCCAGCCCCAGCATTTT
CDR3aa: CASRQGQGDLQPQHF